This entry lists 30 T cell receptor beta chains sequenced from one sample in a study of memory CD4+ T cells and cytomegalovirus serostatus. TCRdb's copy holds only in-frame clones and misses some; the assay was immunoSEQ multiplex PCR. Of approximately 40,000 clones in the sample, just under 80% were seen once. The sort gate was single viable CD3+CD4+CD8-CD45RO+ cells for memory CD4+ T cells. The material sequenced was memory CD4+ T cells from blood. The receptors shown here come from an adult in good health and CMV-seronegative.

The genes are TRBV5-1 and TRBJ2-1, with a possible D match to TRBD2 (6 bases). Germline V gene sequence: CDR1 SGHRS, CDR2 YFSETQ. Deletions cut 0 bases from V and 7 bases from J, with 11 bases between. CDR3 size: 14 residues. The CDR3 sequence is CASSLGPGGNEQFF. The CDR3 coding sequence is TGCGCCAGCAGCTTGGGTCCAGGAGGGAATGAGCAGTTCTTC.

This clone was detected once. The chain couples TRBV15 to TRBJ2-5; TRBD1 might be the D (6 bases). V was trimmed by 1 base and J by 8 bases, leaving 23 bases between them. Germline V gene data show CDR1 as LNHNV and CDR2 as YYDKDF (reference sequence). The CDR3 has 17 residues. The CDR3 region has the DNA TGTGCCACCAGCAGAGGTGGTTGGGGGCCTGATAGAGAAACCCAGTACTTC. Its translation is CATSRGGWGPDRETQYF. Using reference TRBV15 and TRBJ2-5 for the parts outside the CDR3, the full variable domain is DAMVIQNPRYQVTQFGKPVTLSCSQTLNHNVMYWYQQKSSQAPKLLFHYYDKDFNNEADTPDNFQSRRPNTSFCFLDIRSPGLGDTAMYLCATSRGGWGPDRETQYFGPGTRLLVL.

V is TRBV6-6 and J is TRBJ2-7, with D possibly being TRBD1 or TRBD2 (5 bases each). Germline CDR1 MNHNY, CDR2 SVGAGI (reference sequence). This CDR3 region has 12 residues. V gave up 2 bases and J gave up 5 bases, with 7 bases separating them. This chain's CDR3 is CASSYMGDEQYF. In nucleotides, the CDR3 is TGTGCCAGCAGTTACATGGGGGACGAGCAGTACTTC.

The V call is TRBV7-6, the J call TRBJ2-7, with D perhaps matching TRBD1 or TRBD2 (5 bases each). In germline, CDR1 is SGHVS, CDR2 FNYEAQ. Trimming left V 5 bases short and J 0 bases short, with 17 bases between. The CDR3 has 16 amino acids. The CDR3 sequence: CASSLRTGTHSYEQYF. CDR3 sequence (DNA): TGTGCCAGCAGCCTCCGAACCGGGACCCACTCCTACGAGCAGTACTTC.

This chain links TRBV7-6 with TRBJ1-2; D gene unclear. The CDR3 covers 15 residues. CDR1 SGHVS and CDR2 FNYEAQ come from the germline V gene. Trimming pared 3 bases from V and 7 bases from J, leaving 18 bases between. The CDR3 sequence: CASSFATTPPSGYTF. The CDR3, as DNA: TGTGCCAGCAGCTTTGCCACGACACCCCCCTCTGGCTACACCTTC.

In this sample, this clone turned up a few times. The chain carries TRBV5-6 and TRBJ2-7; D gene uncertain. The length of the CDR3 is 13 residues. Germline loops: CDR1 SGHDT, CDR2 YYEEEE. The germline V and J ends were trimmed by 3 bases and 4 bases, with 11 bases remaining between them. The CDR3 reads CASSSRGFYEQYF. CDR3 nucleotides: TGTGCCAGCAGCTCCAGAGGCTTTTACGAGCAGTACTTC.

V and J are TRBV30 and TRBJ1-2; possibly TRBD1 for D (5 bases). The CDR3 covers 10 residues. Per germline, CDR1 GTSNPN and CDR2 SVGIG (reference sequence). Trimming left V 7 bases short and J 4 bases short, with 7 bases between. The CDR3 DNA sequence: TGTGCCTCAGGGAGCTATGGCTACACCTTC. It encodes CASGSYGYTF.

The J gene is TRBJ1-2, the V gene TRBV6-5; 7 bases match TRBD1. In germline, CDR1 is MNHEY, CDR2 SVGAGI. V gave up 5 bases and J gave up 8 bases; unmatched junction bases: 8. The CDR3 contains 13 residues. The CDR3 protein is CASSNPGGRGYTF. DNA of the CDR3: TGTGCCAGCAGTAACCCAGGGGGTAGGGGCTACACCTTC.

CDR3 in amino acids: CASSLGGGRTGANVLTF. In nucleotides, the CDR3 is TGTGCCAGCAGCTTAGGTGGGGGGCGGACTGGGGCCAACGTCCTGACTTTC. V gene TRBV7-2 combines with J gene TRBJ2-6; either TRBD1 or TRBD2 may fit D (6 bases each). In germline, CDR1 is SGHTA, CDR2 FQGNSA. This CDR3 contains 17 residues. The V end lost 1 base, the J end lost 2 bases, and 12 bases lay between the germline ends.

This chain links TRBV11-2 with TRBJ2-1; D might be TRBD2 (6 bases). CDR3 length equals 15 residues. Trimming cost V 1 base and J 4 bases, with 11 bases left between them. CDR1 and CDR2 (germline): SGHAT, FQNNGV. This CDR3 reads CASSLGTSRYNEQFF. In DNA, the CDR3 is TGTGCCAGCAGCTTAGGAACTAGCAGGTACAATGAGCAGTTCTTC.

This chain joins TRBV27 and TRBJ1-2; D unresolved. Germline CDR1 and CDR2: MNHEY and SMNVEV (reference sequence). V was cut by 5 bases and J by 2 bases, with 12 bases left in between. The CDR3 contains 14 residues. The CDR3: CASSPAGVNYGYTF. The CDR3, as DNA: TGTGCCAGCAGTCCAGCGGGAGTGAACTATGGCTACACCTTC.

The chain joins TRBV6-5 to TRBJ1-1, with 7 bases fitting TRBD1. V shed 6 bases and J 6 bases; nucleotides not matched to a gene: 7. The CDR3 sequence is 13 residues long. Germline V gene data show CDR1 as MNHEY and CDR2 as SVGAGI. DNA for the CDR3: TGTGCCAGCAGGAGGGGGCTGGGTGCTGAAGCTTTCTTT. It codes for CASRRGLGAEAFF.

The rearrangement joins TRBV2 to TRBJ2-7; 9 bases are a match to TRBD1. CDR1 is SNHLY and CDR2 is FYNNEI in the germline V gene. With 0 bases clipped from V and 6 bases from J, the junction kept 9 bases outside the gene matches. The CDR3 has 16 amino acids. CDR3 bases: TGTGCCAGCAGTGAAGCGCTTAACAGGGGGCTGCTCGAGCAGTACTTC. As protein: CASSEALNRGLLEQYF.

This rearrangement joins TRBV19 to TRBJ2-6; 7 positions match TRBD1. The CDR3 consists of 16 residues. CDR1 and CDR2 from the germline V gene are LNHDA and SQIVND (reference sequence). V dropped 4 bases and J dropped 0; count of bases not matched to a gene: 3. DNA of the CDR3: TGTGCCAGTAGTACCGGGACAGACTCTGGGGCCAACGTCCTGACTTTC. It encodes CASSTGTDSGANVLTF.

The chain is built from TRBV7-8 and TRBJ1-5; 8 bases line up with TRBD1. Germline CDR1 is SGHVS and CDR2 is FQNEAQ. After removal of 5 bases from V and 1 base from J, the junction contained 4 bases not matched to a gene. This CDR3 region has 15 residues. In nucleotides, the CDR3 is TGTGCCAGCAGCCCAGGACAGGGAAGCAATCAGCCCCAGCATTTT. Protein: CASSPGQGSNQPQHF.

This clone occurred once. V gene TRBV7-6 combines with J gene TRBJ1-2; D is possibly TRBD1 (6 bases). Germline V lookup: CDR1 SGHVS, CDR2 FNYEAQ. Trimming cost V 4 bases and J 3 bases, with 15 bases left between them. CDR3 size: 15 residues. The CDR3 DNA reads TGTGCCAGCAGCTCAAGAAGGGGGAGAGACTATGGCTACACCTTC. This translates into CASSSRRGRDYGYTF.

A single count supports this clone. The chain has TRBV18 and TRBJ1-1; D is possibly TRBD1 (5 bases). V was trimmed by 1 base and J by 1 base, leaving 10 bases between them. The CDR3 is 15 residues long. The germline CDR1 and CDR2 sequences are KGHSH and LQKENI. The DNA for the CDR3 is TGTGCCAGCTCACCACTGAGGACATCGAACACTGAAGCTTTCTTT. Encoded protein: CASSPLRTSNTEAFF.

Here the CDR3 reads CASSLGGSNSPLHF. The CDR3 nucleotides read TGTGCCAGCAGTCTAGGGGGCTCCAATTCACCCCTCCACTTT. This chain links TRBV6-1 with TRBJ1-6, with 7 bases identical to TRBD1. Germline V gives CDR1 MNHNS, CDR2 SASEGT. This CDR3 spans 14 amino acids. With 5 bases clipped from V and 7 bases from J, the junction kept 5 bases outside the gene matches.

The genes are TRBV9 and TRBJ1-6; possible D gene TRBD1, 5 bases. This CDR3 contains 13 residues. CDR1 SGDLS and CDR2 YYNGEE come from the germline V gene. Deletions cut 4 bases from V and 7 bases from J, with 9 bases between. This CDR3 is CASSPGPNSPLHF. Here the CDR3 DNA reads TGTGCCAGCAGCCCGGGACCGAATTCACCCCTCCACTTT. The whole variable domain, remainder taken from reference TRBV9 and TRBJ1-6, is DSGVTQTPKHLITATGQRVTLRCSPRSGDLSVYWYQQSLDQGLQFLIQYYNGEERAKGNILERFSAQQFPDLHSELNLSSLELGDSALYFCASSPGPNSPLHFGNGTRLTVT.

The V call is TRBV12-5, the J call TRBJ1-5, with D uncertain. V lost 3 bases, J lost 5 bases, and 8 bases lay in between. Germline values: CDR1 LGHNT, CDR2 FRNRAP. This CDR3 region has 13 residues. CDR3 nucleotides: TGTGCTAGTGGTTTAGGAATTGATCAGCCCCAGCATTTT. It is translated as CASGLGIDQPQHF.

Worth noting for this clone: The same CDR3 also results from other DNA sequences found in this sample. This chain uses TRBV5-1 with TRBJ1-2; 7 nucleotides agree with TRBD1. Looked up from germline, CDR1 is SGHRS and CDR2 is YFSETQ. CDR3 length: 17 residues. Trimming at V came to 0 bases and at J to 7 bases, leaving 15 bases not matched to a gene. The CDR3 reads CASSLDVGTGAASGYTF. The CDR3 coding sequence is TGCGCCAGCAGCTTGGATGTGGGCACAGGGGCCGCCAGTGGCTACACCTTC.

V and J are TRBV29-1 and TRBJ1-2; 11 bases are a match to TRBD1. The CDR3 loop spans 12 amino acids. V dropped 6 bases and J dropped 6; count of bases not matched to a gene: 3. Germline V CDR1 and CDR2: SQVTM, ANQGSEA. The CDR3 nucleotides are TGCAGCGTGACGGGACAGGGGGATGGCTACACCTTC. Its translation: CSVTGQGDGYTF.

With regard to this clone: The sample holds other DNA sequences that translate to the same CDR3. For the CDR3, the DNA is TGCAGTGCTAGTAGTCATGAGCAGTTCTTC. As protein: CSASSHEQFF. The chain employs TRBV20-1 and TRBJ2-1; D remains unclear. This CDR3 has 10 amino acids. The ends were cut back, 3 bases at V and 8 bases at J, with 5 bases in the middle. Germline assignment: CDR1 DFQATT and CDR2 SNEGSKA (reference sequence).

The V gene is TRBV6-1, the J gene TRBJ1-5, with D tentatively TRBD1 (5 bases). V was clipped by 3 bases and J by 2 bases, with 14 bases between them. The CDR3 runs 16 residues. Germline values: CDR1 MNHNS, CDR2 SASEGT. The CDR3 DNA reads TGTGCCAGCAGTGACGGGGCTCGCCTAGGCAATCAGCCCCAGCATTTT. It yields the protein CASSDGARLGNQPQHF.

This clone was detected a few times. The V gene is TRBV6-1, the J gene TRBJ1-2; D ambiguous. The CDR3 is 15 amino acids. Per the germline V gene, CDR1 is MNHNS and CDR2 is SASEGT. V lost 3 bases and J lost 3, with 14 bases in between. The chain's CDR3 is CASSEPVKSYYGYTF. The DNA for the CDR3 is TGTGCCAGCAGTGAGCCTGTTAAATCCTACTATGGCTACACCTTC.

CDR3 nucleotides: TGTGCCAGCAGCGTAGAGTGGGACAGCTCTGGAAACACCATATATTTT. The encoded protein is CASSVEWDSSGNTIYF. The chain employs TRBV9 and TRBJ1-3, with 7 bases that match TRBD1. V shed 0 bases and J 0 bases; nucleotides not matched to a gene: 3. The CDR3 is 16 residues long. In germline, CDR1 is SGDLS, CDR2 YYNGEE.

This sequence joins TRBV12-5 and TRBJ2-3; no reliable D call. The CDR3 is 16 amino acids. Germline V gene sequence: CDR1 LGHNT, CDR2 FRNRAP. With 1 base removed from V and 0 bases from J, the gap between germline ends came to 11 bases. The CDR3 region has the DNA TGTGCTAGTGGTTTGGGGGGTGGTCCTAGCACAGATACGCAGTATTTT. This translates into CASGLGGGPSTDTQYF.

This clone is a singleton in its sample. The gene calls are TRBV28 and TRBJ1-5; D uncertain. This CDR3 region has 14 residues. The germline V and J ends were trimmed by 6 bases and 6 bases, with 15 bases remaining between them. Germline V gene data show CDR1 as MDHEN and CDR2 as SYDVKM. The CDR3: CASSPAISVQPQHF. DNA of the CDR3: TGTGCCAGCAGCCCTGCCATCTCCGTTCAGCCCCAGCATTTT.

The chain links TRBV4-2 to TRBJ2-1; the D is unclear. Germline loops: CDR1 LGHNA, CDR2 YNFKEQ. This CDR3 is 16 amino acids long. V was clipped by 2 bases and J by 4 bases, with 15 bases between them. The CDR3 sequence is CASSQLGGPAYNEQFF. The CDR3 bases are TGTGCCAGCAGCCAATTAGGCGGACCAGCGTACAATGAGCAGTTCTTC.

In its sample, this clone was seen once. The chain combines TRBV7-2 with TRBJ1-2; D not certain. Germline V gives CDR1 SGHTA, CDR2 FQGNSA. The V gene lost 2 bases and the J gene lost 8 bases, with 9 bases spanning the gap. The CDR3 consists of 12 residues. The DNA for the CDR3 is TGTGCCAGCAGCTTACAAGGGTACGGCTACACCTTC. Its protein product is CASSLQGYGYTF.